Below, 26 T cell receptor beta chains from the same sample are listed, as sequenced in a study of T cell responses to AZD1222 COVID-19 vaccine. Measured with immunoSEQ multiplex PCR; TCRdb has only the in-frame clones, and not every one. The sample contains about 26,000 clones, about 88% of which appear only once. The sequenced sample was peripheral blood, obtained 28 days after the second AZD1222 dose. These receptors were obtained from an adult who received the AZD1222 COVID-19 vaccine.

The chain combines TRBV5-4 with TRBJ2-1; possibly TRBD1 or TRBD2 for D (5 bases each). Germline V gene sequence: CDR1 SGHNT, CDR2 YYREEE (reference sequence). The V gene lost 4 bases and the J gene lost 7 bases, with 15 bases spanning the gap. The CDR3 is 14 residues long. CDR3 region: CASSKRGRDNEQFF. CDR3 DNA sequence: TGTGCCAGCAGCAAAAGGGGACGCGATAATGAGCAGTTCTTC.

This sequence joins TRBV2 and TRBJ2-7; no clear D gene. The CDR3 is 16 amino acids. Germline assignment: CDR1 SNHLY and CDR2 FYNNEI. V shed 6 bases and J shed 5 bases, with 23 bases lying between them. The CDR3 DNA follows: TGTGCCAGCAGCACACTACCTGGGTCTAGTTTGGACGAGCAGTACTTC. Translation gives CASSTLPGSSLDEQYF.

This chain uses TRBV11-3 with TRBJ2-1; 10 bases match TRBD1. CDR1 is SGHNT, CDR2 YENEEA, per germline. The ends lost 6 bases at V and 4 bases at J; junction bases unmatched: 6. The CDR3 extends over 15 amino acids. The CDR3 nucleotides are TGTGCCAGCAGTTCAGGGACAGGGGTGTACAATGAGCAGTTCTTC. Encoded protein: CASSSGTGVYNEQFF.

J is TRBJ1-2 and V is TRBV13, with 7 nucleotides matching TRBD1. The trim removed 5 bases at V and 5 bases at J, leaving 8 bases unmatched. Germline V lookup: CDR1 PRHDT, CDR2 FYEKMQ (reference sequence). The CDR3 contains 14 residues. CDR3 sequence: CASSADREGYGYTF. CDR3 sequence (DNA): TGTGCCAGCAGCGCAGACAGGGAAGGGTATGGCTACACCTTC.

V usage is TRBV18 and J usage is TRBJ2-7; perhaps TRBD1 as D (5 bases). The CDR3 runs to 12 residues. CDR1 and CDR2 (germline): KGHSH, LQKENI. V lost 5 bases to trimming and J lost 3 bases, with 8 bases between them. CDR3 in DNA: TGTGCCAGCTCAGGAGACAGCTACGAGCAGTACTTC. It is translated as CASSGDSYEQYF. Full variable domain (remainder filled in from reference TRBV18 and TRBJ2-7): NAGVMQNPRHLVRRRGQEARLRCSPMKGHSHVYWYRQLPEEGLKFMVYLQKENIIDESGMPKERFSAEFPKEGPSILRIQQVVRGDSAAYFCASSGDSYEQYFGPGTRLTVT.

The rearrangement uses TRBV4-3 and TRBJ1-1; perhaps TRBD1 as D (5 bases). This CDR3 has 15 amino acids. In germline, CDR1 is LGHNA, CDR2 YSLEER. V was clipped by 2 bases and J by 4 bases, with 14 bases between them. The CDR3 DNA is TGCGCCAGCAGCCAATCTTTTTCGGGGGGCACTGAAGCTTTCTTT. It yields the protein CASSQSFSGGTEAFF.

The V and J genes are TRBV5-1 and TRBJ1-6; TRBD1 matches at 11 bases. There are 15 residues in the CDR3. Losses at the gene ends were 2 bases for V and 7 bases for J; bases not matched to a gene: 2. CDR1 and CDR2 from the germline V gene are SGHRS and YFSETQ. The CDR3 DNA reads TGCGCCAGCAGCTTCGGGACAGGGGGGAATTCACCCCTCCACTTT. It encodes CASSFGTGGNSPLHF.

This clone was seen a single time. The V call is TRBV7-9, the J call TRBJ1-1, with D uncertain. CDR3 length equals 12 residues. V lost 1 base, J lost 2 bases, and 2 bases lay in between. The germline V gene has CDR1 SEHNR and CDR2 FQNEAQ (reference sequence). CDR3 DNA sequence: TGTGCCAGCAGCTTAGTAAACACTGAAGCTTTCTTT. Its translation is CASSLVNTEAFF. Full variable domain (rest looked up from reference TRBV7-9 and TRBJ1-1): DTGVSQNPRHKITKRGQNVTFRCDPISEHNRLYWYRQTLGQGPEFLTYFQNEAQLEKSRLLSDRFSAERPKGSFSTLEIQRTEQGDSAMYLCASSLVNTEAFFGQGTRLTVV.

The gene calls are TRBV29-1 and TRBJ2-7, with D perhaps matching TRBD1 (6 bases). The germline V and J ends were trimmed by 8 bases and 2 bases, with 16 bases remaining between them. The CDR3 has 13 amino acids. Germline lookup yields CDR1 SQVTM and CDR2 ANQGSEA. The CDR3 region has the DNA TGCAGCCCTGGGCAGGGGATGACCTACGAGCAGTACTTC. This translates into CSPGQGMTYEQYF.

The chain employs TRBV11-1 and TRBJ1-6, with D hard to call. The germline V and J ends were trimmed by 4 bases and 10 bases, with 17 bases remaining between them. This CDR3 is built from 15 residues. Germline loops: CDR1 SGHAT, CDR2 FQDESV (reference sequence). CDR3 nucleotides: TGTGCCAGCAGCTCAGATCGACTTATCGCGTCACCCCTCCACTTT. Amino acids: CASSSDRLIASPLHF.

The V call is TRBV6-5, the J call TRBJ1-1; D not certain. With 8 bases removed from V and 6 bases from J, the gap between germline ends came to 19 bases. Germline V gene data show CDR1 as MNHEY and CDR2 as SVGAGI. This CDR3 spans 14 amino acids. The DNA for the CDR3 is TGTGCCAGCTCCCAATGGGGAAGTTTCGCTGAAGCTTTCTTT. This sequence encodes CASSQWGSFAEAFF.

The J gene is TRBJ2-3, the V gene TRBV29-1; D gene uncertain. V was clipped by 8 bases and J by 4 bases, with 16 bases between them. CDR3 length: 13 amino acids. Looked up from germline, CDR1 is SQVTM and CDR2 is ANQGSEA. In nucleotides, the CDR3 is TGCAGCTACACGGTTTCTGGAGCAGATACGCAGTATTTT. Protein product: CSYTVSGADTQYF.

The V gene is TRBV6-5, the J gene TRBJ2-7; D perhaps matches TRBD2 (6 bases). The CDR3 covers 16 residues. V was trimmed by 0 bases and J by 4 bases, leaving 16 bases between them. CDR1 MNHEY and CDR2 SVGAGI come from the germline V gene. Here the CDR3 reads CASSYSPYGGAYEQYF. CDR3 DNA sequence: TGTGCCAGCAGTTACTCCCCATATGGCGGGGCTTACGAGCAGTACTTC.

V gene TRBV13 combines with J gene TRBJ2-3, with D perhaps TRBD2 (6 bases). Germline CDR1 PRHDT, CDR2 FYEKMQ (reference sequence). This CDR3 is 14 amino acids long. Trimming cost V 3 bases and J 0 bases, with 7 bases left between them. This CDR3 reads CASSFGGSTDTQYF. The CDR3 region has the DNA TGTGCCAGCAGCTTCGGGGGTAGCACAGATACGCAGTATTTT.

The chain links TRBV7-2 to TRBJ2-7, with D perhaps matching TRBD1 (6 bases). Germline CDR1 and CDR2: SGHTA and FQGNSA. V gave up 5 bases and J gave up 2 bases, with 13 bases separating them. This CDR3 has 14 amino acids. CDR3 in amino acids: CASSNNRAAYEQYF. CDR3 in DNA: TGTGCCAGCAGCAACAACAGGGCCGCCTACGAGCAGTACTTC.

V usage is TRBV3-1 (or the pseudogene TRBV3-2) and J usage is TRBJ1-2; no clear D gene. CDR1 is LGHDT, CDR2 YNNKEL, per germline (reference sequence). The CDR3 covers 13 residues. V lost 1 base and J 4 bases, leaving 7 bases between the germline ends. Here the CDR3 reads CASSQGSPYGYTF. CDR3 bases: TGTGCCAGCAGCCAAGGCTCGCCCTATGGCTACACCTTC.

The chain's CDR3 is CASSYGGTFYGYTF. DNA for the CDR3: TGTGCCAGCAGTTACGGCGGGACATTCTATGGCTACACCTTC. The chain recombines TRBV6-2 or TRBV6-3 with TRBJ1-2; TRBD1 might be the D (6 bases). The CDR3 extends over 14 amino acids. V dropped 2 bases and J dropped 4 bases, with 11 bases sitting between them. Germline V CDR1 and CDR2: MNHEY, SVGEGT.

This chain links TRBV7-9 with TRBJ2-5, with TRBD2 as a possible D gene (5 bases). This CDR3 spans 16 amino acids. Germline V gene lookup returns CDR1 SEHNR and CDR2 FQNEAQ (reference sequence). The V end was cut by 5 bases, the J end by 1 base, with 17 bases between. The DNA for the CDR3 is TGTGCCAGCAGCCGTCTCGGGCAGGACTCCCAAGAGACCCAGTACTTC. It translates to CASSRLGQDSQETQYF. The full variable domain, rest sourced from reference TRBV7-9 and TRBJ2-5, is DTGVSQNPRHKITKRGQNVTFRCDPISEHNRLYWYRQTLGQGPEFLTYFQNEAQLEKSRLLSDRFSAERPKGSFSTLEIQRTEQGDSAMYLCASSRLGQDSQETQYFGPGTRLLVL.

The chain carries TRBV5-1 and TRBJ1-5; D might be TRBD1 (5 bases). There are 15 residues in the CDR3. Trimming left V 4 bases short and J 4 bases short, with 15 bases between. Germline CDR1 is SGHRS and CDR2 is YFSETQ. CDR3 coding DNA: TGCGCCAGCAGCAGTGACGGGGGGTATAATCAGCCCCAGCATTTT. Translating gives CASSSDGGYNQPQHF.

The CDR3 spells CASSFSGADYGYTF. In DNA, the CDR3 is TGTGCCAGCAGCTTTTCTGGGGCAGACTATGGCTACACCTTC. The chain uses TRBV7-8 and TRBJ1-2, with D maybe TRBD1 (5 bases). CDR3 size: 14 residues. Germline V gene data show CDR1 as SGHVS and CDR2 as FQNEAQ. V gave up 3 bases and J gave up 3 bases, with 11 bases separating them.

The CDR3 sequence is CASSDIQGTSTDTQYF. In nucleotides, the CDR3 is TGTGCCAGCAGCGATATACAGGGGACTAGCACAGATACGCAGTATTTT. This chain joins TRBV7-6 and TRBJ2-3; perhaps TRBD1 as D (7 bases). This CDR3 comprises 16 residues. The ends were cut back, 5 bases at V and 0 bases at J, with 15 bases in the middle. The germline gives CDR1 SGHVS, CDR2 FNYEAQ.

The rearrangement uses TRBV25-1 and TRBJ2-5; possibly TRBD2 for D (6 bases). Germline V gene sequence: CDR1 MGHDK, CDR2 SYGVNS. CDR3 length: 14 amino acids. V was cut by 2 bases and J by 5 bases, with 12 bases left in between. The CDR3 protein is CASSEEGGWETQYF. CDR3 bases: TGTGCCAGCAGTGAAGAAGGAGGGTGGGAGACCCAGTACTTC. The variable domain in full, completed from reference TRBV25-1 and TRBJ2-5, reads EADIYQTPRYLVIGTGKKITLECSQTMGHDKMYWYQQDPGMELHLIHYSYGVNSTEKGDLSSESTVSRIRTEHFPLTLESARPSHTSQYLCASSEEGGWETQYFGPGTRLLVL.

The CDR3 sequence is CASSVVGGANVLTF. CDR3 DNA sequence: TGTGCCAGCAGCGTAGTGGGTGGGGCCAACGTCCTGACTTTC. The chain uses TRBV9 and TRBJ2-6, with unresolved D. Germline CDR1 SGDLS, CDR2 YYNGEE. The germline V and J ends were trimmed by 0 bases and 3 bases, with 4 bases remaining between them. This CDR3 is built from 14 residues.

V and J are TRBV7-9 and TRBJ1-1, with D perhaps TRBD1 (6 bases). Per the germline V gene, CDR1 is SEHNR and CDR2 is FQNEAQ (reference sequence). V was cut by 5 bases and J by 3 bases, with 19 bases left in between. There are 16 residues in the CDR3. The CDR3 region has the DNA TGTGCCAGCAGCCCCCCGAGGGGGTCTGTGGACACTGAAGCTTTCTTT. This translates into CASSPPRGSVDTEAFF. Based on the CDR3 plus reference TRBV7-9 and TRBJ1-1, the full variable domain is DTGVSQNPRHKITKRGQNVTFRCDPISEHNRLYWYRQTLGQGPEFLTYFQNEAQLEKSRLLSDRFSAERPKGSFSTLEIQRTEQGDSAMYLCASSPPRGSVDTEAFFGQGTRLTVV.

The chain has TRBV4-2 and TRBJ2-7; no definite D call. CDR1 is LGHNA and CDR2 is YNFKEQ in the germline V gene. This CDR3 spans 15 amino acids. Trimming stripped 0 bases from V and 6 bases from J, with 15 bases between. The CDR3 loop is CASSQDLWGPFEQYF. CDR3 nucleotides: TGTGCCAGCAGCCAAGATCTTTGGGGTCCTTTCGAGCAGTACTTC.

This clone was seen a single time. This sequence joins TRBV5-1 and TRBJ1-2; TRBD1 is a possible D gene (5 bases). CDR1 is SGHRS, CDR2 YFSETQ, per germline. This CDR3 has 11 amino acids. The V end was cut by 3 bases, the J end by 8 bases, with 8 bases between. CDR3 region: CASSSGQGYTF. CDR3 nucleotides: TGCGCCAGCAGCTCCGGACAAGGCTACACCTTC. The full variable domain, its missing parts supplied by reference TRBV5-1 and TRBJ1-2, is KAGVTQTPRYLIKTRGQQVTLSCSPISGHRSVSWYQQTPGQGLQFLFEYFSETQRNKGNFPGRFSGRQFSNSRSEMNVSTLELGDSALYLCASSSGQGYTFGSGTRLTVV.